Sequencing of this T cell receptor (beta chain) was carried out in a study of blood T cell repertoires in COVID-19. Whole-study context: Researchers got acute and convalescent COVID-19 samples from the United States, Italy and Spain.

As processed by the authors: By means of reference gene primer amplification, nucleated cell counts were estimated. Libraries were prepared by immunoSEQ multiplex PCR; TCRdb keeps only in-frame clonotypes and omits some of them. D and trimming were read from the DNA, whereas the V and J calls and clone size are those reported in that table. The sample consists of 140,000 or so clones, about 88% of them appearing once. J gave up 0 bases and V 6 bases, and 8 bases lay outside the gene matches. The CDR3 runs 16 residues. Germline assignment: CDR1 LGHDT and CDR2 YNNKEL (reference sequence). This clone was counted a few times.

The chain employs TRBV3-1 (or the pseudogene TRBV3-2) and TRBJ1-3, with 7 bases aligning to TRBD1. This sequence originates from a human donor with acute or convalescent COVID-19. The donor label of this sample is uncertain. The sequenced sample consisted of peripheral blood. The CDR3 loop is CASSERGRSSGNTIYF. CDR3 DNA sequence: TGTGCCAGCAGTGAAAGGGGGCGTAGCTCTGGAAACACCATATATTTT.